The clone carrying this TCR beta chain was detected a few times. Its target is not known. The sample originates from a study of CD8 T cells in ankylosing spondylitis. Study results and caveats: A TCR beta motif of 8 or 9 highly homologous variants appeared characteristic of ankylosing spondylitis blood. Matched ankylosing spondylitis synovial fluid reportedly contained a significantly enriched population of disease-linked clones. In the blood and synovial fluid of reactive arthritis, some motif variants had been previously reported. A CD8+ phenotype characterized the disease-linked clones, which were relatively rare in peripheral blood.

The junction had 11 bases not matched to a gene; V was cut back by 4 bases and J by 9 bases. The CDR3 has 15 residues. The TCR beta libraries were generated through quantitative 5'-RACE incorporating molecular barcodes. TCRdb passed the 5' RACE reads through MiXCR, listing each CDR3 protein once. Among 700,000 to 850,000 distinct CDR3 sequences listed, 12% were seen once. The chain recombines TRBV12-3 or TRBV12-4 with TRBJ2-1; the match to TRBD1 covers 8 bases. The sample taken for sequencing was blood, either unsorted or a sorted T cell fraction (not recorded which). The TCR comes from a male donor with ankylosing spondylitis. As DNA, the CDR3 is TGTGCCAGCAGTTCCAGGACAGGGAGCGGCACTGAGCAGTTCTTC. This gives the protein CASSSRTGSGTEQFF.